These 29 T cell receptor beta chains share one sample of origin, sequenced in a study of blood T cell repertoires in COVID-19. Sequencing used immunoSEQ multiplex PCR; TCRdb keeps in-frame clones, though not all of them. Counted here are a few hundred thousand clones, about 87% occurring once; the ten biggest clones make up roughly 9.4%. Sequenced sample: PBMCs or T cells enriched from blood (not recorded which). These receptors all come from a woman in her forties or fifties who had recovered from COVID-19.

Only one count was recorded for this clone. The chain combines TRBV4-3 with TRBJ1-2; D is undetermined. Germline V gene sequence: CDR1 LGHNA, CDR2 YSLEER. V was clipped by 0 bases and J by 2 bases, with 10 bases between them. The CDR3 is 15 amino acids. CDR3 nucleotides: TGCGCCAGCAGCCAAGATCTCTGGGCCAACTATGGCTACACCTTC. It is translated as CASSQDLWANYGYTF.

This clone was picked up a small number of times. This chain links TRBV5-1 with TRBJ1-5, with TRBD1 as a possible D gene (5 bases). The germline V gene encodes CDR1 SGHRS and CDR2 YFSETQ. The CDR3 is made up of 16 amino acids. The germline V and J ends were trimmed by 3 bases and 4 bases, with 17 bases remaining between them. CDR3 sequence (DNA): TGCGCCAGCAGCTATTGGGGCCTGGGATCGAATCAGCCCCAGCATTTT. It specifies CASSYWGLGSNQPQHF.

The chain joins TRBV3-1 (or the pseudogene TRBV3-2) to TRBJ2-3, with 7 bases fitting TRBD2. Germline trimming cut 3 bases from V and 3 bases from J; bases unmatched to any gene: 3. This CDR3 is built from 14 residues. The V gene's germline CDR1 is LGHDT and CDR2 YNNKEL (reference sequence). The CDR3 DNA reads as TGTGCCAGCAGCCAGCTAGCGGATACAGATACGCAGTATTTT. Amino acid sequence: CASSQLADTDTQYF.

The chain employs TRBV2 and TRBJ2-2, with a tentative D call TRBD1 (5 bases). V lost 6 bases, J lost 5 bases, and 16 bases lay in between. Per germline, CDR1 SNHLY and CDR2 FYNNEI. The CDR3 extends over 15 amino acids. The CDR3 coding sequence is TGTGCCAGCAGCATAAACAGAGCAGGGACCGGGGAGCTGTTTTTT. Its translation is CASSINRAGTGELFF.

This sequence joins TRBV3-1 (or the pseudogene TRBV3-2) and TRBJ2-2, with unresolved D. V lost 1 base, J lost 5 bases, and 5 bases lay in between. Germline loops: CDR1 LGHDT, CDR2 YNNKEL (reference sequence). CDR3 length: 13 amino acids. The CDR3 region is CASSQAPTGELFF. The CDR3 DNA reads as TGTGCCAGCAGCCAAGCTCCGACCGGGGAGCTGTTTTTT.

The gene calls are TRBV9 and TRBJ2-3; 7 bases align to TRBD2. Looked up from germline, CDR1 is SGDLS and CDR2 is YYNGEE. The CDR3 has 16 amino acids. Trimming at V came to 0 bases and at J to 4 bases, leaving 8 bases not matched to a gene. CDR3 protein: CASSVGRSGGADTQYF. The CDR3, as DNA: TGTGCCAGCAGCGTAGGGCGATCTGGGGGGGCAGATACGCAGTATTTT.

The chain employs TRBV11-2 and TRBJ2-3, with D possibly TRBD1 on 5 matching bases. There are 14 residues in the CDR3. Trimming removed 2 bases from V and 3 bases from J, with 9 bases in between. The germline V gene has CDR1 SGHAT and CDR2 FQNNGV. The CDR3 DNA reads as TGTGCCAGCAGCTTATCCCAGGGAACAGATACGCAGTATTTT. It specifies CASSLSQGTDTQYF.

V gene TRBV7-9 combines with J gene TRBJ2-1, with TRBD2 matching 7 bases. With 3 bases clipped from V and 6 bases from J, the junction kept 2 bases outside the gene matches. The CDR3 extends over 13 amino acids. Looked up from germline, CDR1 is SEHNR and CDR2 is FQNEAQ (reference sequence). CDR3 protein: CASSFLAVNEQFF. The CDR3 DNA is TGTGCCAGCAGCTTCCTAGCGGTCAATGAGCAGTTCTTC.

This CDR3 reads CASSQGGQGEDTQYF. CDR3 bases: TGTGCCAGCAGCCAGGGGGGGCAGGGAGAAGATACGCAGTATTTT. The rearrangement uses TRBV4-2 and TRBJ2-3; maybe TRBD2 (7 bases). This CDR3 spans 15 amino acids. Germline V gene lookup returns CDR1 LGHNA and CDR2 YNFKEQ. V was cut by 3 bases and J by 5 bases, with 15 bases left in between.

V and J are TRBV3-1 (or the pseudogene TRBV3-2) and TRBJ2-2; a weak D match, TRBD1 (5 bases). The length of the CDR3 is 13 residues. CDR1 LGHDT and CDR2 YNNKEL come from the germline V gene (reference sequence). V dropped 2 bases and J dropped 6 bases, with 7 bases sitting between them. The CDR3 DNA reads as TGTGCCAGCAGCCAACACAGGTCCGGGGAGCTGTTTTTT. Protein: CASSQHRSGELFF.

J is TRBJ1-4 and V is TRBV4-1; 7 nucleotides match TRBD1. The CDR3 covers 19 residues. In germline, CDR1 is MGHRA, CDR2 YSYEKL. With V trimmed by 3 bases and J by 3 bases, 16 bases remained unmatched. The CDR3 is CASSHESPDRSHANEKLFF. In DNA, the CDR3 is TGCGCCAGCAGCCACGAAAGCCCGGACAGGTCACATGCTAATGAAAAACTGTTTTTT.

The J gene is TRBJ1-5, the V gene TRBV2, with D hard to call. Trimming pared 3 bases from V and 0 bases from J, leaving 18 bases between. Germline CDR1 and CDR2: SNHLY and FYNNEI. The CDR3 consists of 18 residues. The CDR3 DNA sequence: TGTGCCAGCAGTGATTGGGGAGCGCTACTTTATAGCAATCAGCCCCAGCATTTT. Translation gives CASSDWGALLYSNQPQHF.

The chain recombines TRBV3-1 (or the pseudogene TRBV3-2) with TRBJ2-7; D not certain. V lost 5 bases, J lost 0 bases, and 11 bases lay in between. CDR1 LGHDT and CDR2 YNNKEL come from the germline V gene (reference sequence). The CDR3 length is 14 residues. CDR3 nucleotide sequence: TGTGCCAGCAGCTCCCCTACTGCCTCCTACGAGCAGTACTTC. It is translated as CASSSPTASYEQYF.

CDR3 in DNA: TGTGCCAGCAGCAGATTAGCGGGGGGGAACAATGAGCAGTTCTTC. Protein: CASSRLAGGNNEQFF. The V and J genes are TRBV11-2 and TRBJ2-1; TRBD2 matches at 11 bases. Germline CDR1 and CDR2: SGHAT and FQNNGV. The ends lost 5 bases at V and 5 bases at J; junction bases unmatched: 5. The CDR3 consists of 15 residues.

The gene calls are TRBV12-5 and TRBJ1-5; 10 bases are shared with TRBD1. CDR1 is LGHNT, CDR2 FRNRAP, per germline. V trimming: 1 base; J trimming: 2 bases; junction bases outside the gene matches: 2. This CDR3 is 16 amino acids long. Here the CDR3 DNA reads TGTGCTAGTGGTTTGGCAGGGACAGGGGGCAATCAGCCCCAGCATTTT. This translates into CASGLAGTGGNQPQHF.

V and J are TRBV19 and TRBJ1-1; D perhaps matches TRBD1 (5 bases). The V gene lost 5 bases and the J gene lost 0 bases, with 19 bases spanning the gap. The germline CDR1 and CDR2 sequences are LNHDA and SQIVND (reference sequence). The length of the CDR3 is 17 residues. CDR3 nucleotide sequence: TGTGCCAGTAGTGCTCCGGGACTTTGGGGCTTGAACACTGAAGCTTTCTTT. Its protein is CASSAPGLWGLNTEAFF.

The genes are TRBV28 and TRBJ1-6; TRBD1 is a possible D gene (6 bases). This CDR3 is 15 amino acids long. CDR1 MDHEN and CDR2 SYDVKM come from the germline V gene. The V end lost 2 bases, the J end lost 5 bases, and 10 bases lay between the germline ends. In DNA, the CDR3 is TGTGCCAGCAGTTTAGGCCGGACAGATAATTCACCCCTCCACTTT. Translated, it gives CASSLGRTDNSPLHF.

This clone was counted a few times. The V and J genes are TRBV19 and TRBJ1-3, with TRBD1 matching 7 bases. Germline values: CDR1 LNHDA, CDR2 SQIVND (reference sequence). The CDR3 is made up of 14 amino acids. With 5 bases clipped from V and 8 bases from J, the junction kept 9 bases outside the gene matches. CDR3 region: CASSAPSDRDTIYF. The CDR3 DNA reads TGTGCCAGTAGTGCCCCGTCCGACAGGGACACCATATATTTT.

This chain links TRBV4-2 with TRBJ2-2; 7 nucleotides line up with TRBD2. Trimming cost V 4 bases and J 4 bases; bases outside gene matches: 12. Germline assignment: CDR1 LGHNA and CDR2 YNFKEQ. CDR3 length equals 17 residues. CDR3 sequence (DNA): TGTGCCAGCAGCCCCCCGGGGAGATTAGCGGGCACCGGGGAGCTGTTTTTT. This encodes CASSPPGRLAGTGELFF.

The V and J genes are TRBV12-5 and TRBJ2-5, with 12 positions matching TRBD2. This CDR3 has 16 residues. Germline assignment: CDR1 LGHNT and CDR2 FRNRAP. V was pared by 3 bases and J by 5 bases, with 7 bases of the junction left unmatched. The chain's CDR3 is CASGLTGTSGYETQYF. In DNA, the CDR3 is TGTGCTAGTGGTTTAACTGGGACTAGCGGGTACGAGACCCAGTACTTC.

The CDR3 here is CASSLNAGSTDTQYF. DNA for the CDR3: TGTGCCAGCAGTTTAAACGCGGGGAGTACAGATACGCAGTATTTT. The chain combines TRBV28 with TRBJ2-3, with D possibly TRBD2 on 6 matching bases. Per germline, CDR1 MDHEN and CDR2 SYDVKM. The CDR3 spans 15 residues. V lost 2 bases and J 3 bases, leaving 12 bases between the germline ends.

V is TRBV28 and J is TRBJ1-2; tentative D call: TRBD1 (5 bases). The CDR3 is 17 residues long. V was clipped by 5 bases and J by 4 bases, with 23 bases between them. Germline loops: CDR1 MDHEN, CDR2 SYDVKM. CDR3 residues: CASSPKRGAAGGYGYTF. The CDR3, as DNA: TGTGCCAGCAGTCCGAAACGCGGGGCGGCCGGTGGCTATGGCTACACCTTC.

The rearrangement uses TRBV7-2 and TRBJ1-5; D might be TRBD1 (6 bases). Germline assignment: CDR1 SGHTA and CDR2 FQGNSA. Trimming shortened V by 2 bases and J by 4 bases, and 15 bases separated the two germline ends. The CDR3 extends over 16 amino acids. The CDR3 DNA sequence: TGTGCCAGCAGCTTATCGGGGGGAGGGGGAAATCAGCCCCAGCATTTT. Protein: CASSLSGGGGNQPQHF.

The rearrangement uses TRBV14 and TRBJ1-2; 7 bases map to TRBD1. Germline CDR1 SGHDN, CDR2 FVKESK. The ends lost 4 bases at V and 5 bases at J; junction bases unmatched: 4. The CDR3 runs 13 residues. This CDR3 is CASSPQGDYGYTF. CDR3 bases: TGTGCCAGCAGCCCCCAGGGGGATTATGGCTACACCTTC.

This clone occurred once. This chain links TRBV7-2 with TRBJ1-5; D unresolved. In germline, CDR1 is SGHTA, CDR2 FQGNSA. Trimming pared 1 base from V and 7 bases from J, leaving 11 bases between. The CDR3 spans 14 residues. The CDR3 bases are TGTGCCAGCAGCTTAGACGAGGCATTCCAGCCCCAGCATTTT. Its translation: CASSLDEAFQPQHF.

The rearrangement uses TRBV7-2 and TRBJ2-5; D might be TRBD1 (6 bases). Germline values: CDR1 SGHTA, CDR2 FQGNSA. The CDR3 length is 16 residues. The V and J ends lost 5 bases and 6 bases respectively, with 22 bases between them. The CDR3 spells CASSAGPGAGAKTQYF. The CDR3 coding sequence is TGTGCCAGCAGCGCAGGTCCAGGGGCAGGGGCCAAGACCCAGTACTTC.

This rearrangement joins TRBV7-9 to TRBJ1-3, with D perhaps TRBD1 (5 bases). This CDR3 comprises 15 residues. Germline V gene data show CDR1 as SEHNR and CDR2 as FQNEAQ (reference sequence). V lost 7 bases and J lost 2, with 15 bases in between. CDR3 protein: CASNEQEWTGNTIYF. In nucleotides, the CDR3 is TGTGCCAGCAACGAACAGGAGTGGACTGGAAACACCATATATTTT.

The chain uses TRBV6-2 or TRBV6-3 and TRBJ1-6; 7 nucleotides agree with TRBD1. V trimming: 5 bases; J trimming: 8 bases; junction bases outside the gene matches: 6. Germline V gene sequence: CDR1 MNHEY, CDR2 SVGEGT. The CDR3 totals 14 residues. CDR3 sequence (DNA): TGTGCCAGCAGTCACCGGGACAGTTATTCACCCCTCCACTTT. Translation: CASSHRDSYSPLHF.

The chain joins TRBV3-1 (or the pseudogene TRBV3-2) to TRBJ1-1; D possibly corresponds to TRBD1 (6 bases). The CDR3 has 12 residues. CDR1 and CDR2 (germline): LGHDT, YNNKEL (reference sequence). Trimming removed 5 bases at V and 14 bases at J, with 18 bases between. The CDR3: CASSYGTYEVFF. The DNA of the CDR3 is TGTGCCAGCAGCTACGGGACATACGAAGTGTTCTTT.